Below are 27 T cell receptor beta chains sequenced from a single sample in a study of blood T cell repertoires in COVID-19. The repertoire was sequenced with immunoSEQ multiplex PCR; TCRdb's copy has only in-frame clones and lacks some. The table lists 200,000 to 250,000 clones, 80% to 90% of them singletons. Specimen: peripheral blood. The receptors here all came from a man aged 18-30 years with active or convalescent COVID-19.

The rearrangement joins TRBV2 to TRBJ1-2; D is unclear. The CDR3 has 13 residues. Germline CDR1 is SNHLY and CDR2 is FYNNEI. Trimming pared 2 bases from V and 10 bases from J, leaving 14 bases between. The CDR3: CASSELPGLDYTF. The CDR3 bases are TGTGCCAGCAGTGAATTGCCGGGATTGGACTACACCTTC.

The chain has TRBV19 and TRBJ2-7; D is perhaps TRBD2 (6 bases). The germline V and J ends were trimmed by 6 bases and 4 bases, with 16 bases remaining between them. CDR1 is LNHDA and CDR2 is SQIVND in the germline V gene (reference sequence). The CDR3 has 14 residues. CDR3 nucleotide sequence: TGTGCCAGTAGCTCCTGGGCAGGGAGGTACGAGCAGTACTTC. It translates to CASSSWAGRYEQYF.

CDR3 region: CASSAGGFNNEQFF. The CDR3, as DNA: TGTGCCAGCAGCGCGGGGGGATTCAACAATGAGCAGTTCTTC. This chain joins TRBV5-8 and TRBJ2-1; 8 bases match TRBD2. The J segment lost 5 bases and the V segment lost 4 bases, leaving 5 bases of the junction unmatched. The CDR3 contains 14 residues. CDR1 and CDR2 (germline): SGHTS, YDEGEE.

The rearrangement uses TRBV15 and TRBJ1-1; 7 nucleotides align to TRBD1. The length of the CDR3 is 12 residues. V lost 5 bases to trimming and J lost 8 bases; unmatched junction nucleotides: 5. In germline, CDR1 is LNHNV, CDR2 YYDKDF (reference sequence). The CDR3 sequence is CATSGGDREAFF. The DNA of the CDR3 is TGTGCCACCAGCGGAGGGGACAGAGAAGCTTTCTTT.

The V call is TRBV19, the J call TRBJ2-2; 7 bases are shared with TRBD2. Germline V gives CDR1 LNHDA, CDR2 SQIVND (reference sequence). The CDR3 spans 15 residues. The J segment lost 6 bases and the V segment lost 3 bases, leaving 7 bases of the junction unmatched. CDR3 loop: CASSMRGGSAGELFF. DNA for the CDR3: TGTGCCAGTAGTATGCGGGGCGGGAGCGCCGGGGAGCTGTTTTTT. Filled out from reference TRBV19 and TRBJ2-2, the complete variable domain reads DGGITQSPKYLFRKEGQNVTLSCEQNLNHDAMYWYRQDPGQGLRLIYYSQIVNDFQKGDIAEGYSVSREKKESFPLTVTSAQKNPTAFYLCASSMRGGSAGELFFGEGSRLTVL.

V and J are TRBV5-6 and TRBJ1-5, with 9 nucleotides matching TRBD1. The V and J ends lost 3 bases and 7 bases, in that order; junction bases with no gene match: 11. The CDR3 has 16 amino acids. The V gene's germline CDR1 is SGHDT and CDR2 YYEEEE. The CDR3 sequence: CASSSGTGQGGQPQHF. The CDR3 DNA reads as TGTGCCAGCAGCTCTGGAACGGGACAGGGAGGGCAGCCCCAGCATTTT.

The CDR3 bases are TGTGCCAGTAGTATATTGGGGGGAGATGGCTACACCTTC. Its translation: CASSILGGDGYTF. This chain connects TRBV19 to TRBJ1-2; tentatively, D is TRBD1 (5 bases). In germline, CDR1 is LNHDA, CDR2 SQIVND (reference sequence). The CDR3 has 13 amino acids. Trimming removed 2 bases at V and 6 bases at J, with 10 bases between.

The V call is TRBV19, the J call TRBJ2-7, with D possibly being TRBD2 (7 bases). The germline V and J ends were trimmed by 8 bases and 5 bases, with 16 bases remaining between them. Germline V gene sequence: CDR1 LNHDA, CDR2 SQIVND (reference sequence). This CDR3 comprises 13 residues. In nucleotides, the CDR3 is TGTGCCAGTCGTGACGGGGGGCTTAACGAGCAGTACTTC. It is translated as CASRDGGLNEQYF.

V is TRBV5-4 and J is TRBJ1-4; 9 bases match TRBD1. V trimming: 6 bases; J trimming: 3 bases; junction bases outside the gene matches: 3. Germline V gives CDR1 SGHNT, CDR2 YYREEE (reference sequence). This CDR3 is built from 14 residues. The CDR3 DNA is TGTGCCAGCAAGGACAGGGGAGCTAATGAAAAACTGTTTTTT. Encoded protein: CASKDRGANEKLFF.

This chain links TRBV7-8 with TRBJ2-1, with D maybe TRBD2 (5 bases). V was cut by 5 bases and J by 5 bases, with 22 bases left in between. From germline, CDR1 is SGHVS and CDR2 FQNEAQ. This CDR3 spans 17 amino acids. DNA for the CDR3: TGTGCCAGCAGCCAAGGCCGCGCGGGCCTTTTTCACAATGAGCAGTTCTTC. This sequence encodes CASSQGRAGLFHNEQFF.

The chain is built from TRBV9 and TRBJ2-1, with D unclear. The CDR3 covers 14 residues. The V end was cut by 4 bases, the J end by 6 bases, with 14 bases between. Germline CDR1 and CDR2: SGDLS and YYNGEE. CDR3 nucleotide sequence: TGTGCCAGCAGCCCCCACCGAGATCTCAATGAGCAGTTCTTC. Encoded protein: CASSPHRDLNEQFF.

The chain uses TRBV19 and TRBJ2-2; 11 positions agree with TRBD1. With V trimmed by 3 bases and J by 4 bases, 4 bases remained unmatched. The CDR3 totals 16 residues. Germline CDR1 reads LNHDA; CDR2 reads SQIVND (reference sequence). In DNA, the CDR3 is TGTGCCAGTAGTATTGGACAGGGGGCGGGCACCGGGGAGCTGTTTTTT. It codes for CASSIGQGAGTGELFF.

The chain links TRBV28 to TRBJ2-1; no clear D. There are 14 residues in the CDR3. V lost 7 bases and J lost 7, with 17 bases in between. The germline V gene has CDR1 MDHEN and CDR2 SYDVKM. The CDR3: CASTFDPFGNEQFF. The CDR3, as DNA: TGTGCCAGCACCTTTGACCCGTTCGGGAATGAGCAGTTCTTC. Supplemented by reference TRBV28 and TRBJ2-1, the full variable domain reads DVKVTQSSRYLVKRTGEKVFLECVQDMDHENMFWYRQDPGLGLRLIYFSYDVKMKEKGDIPEGYSVSREKKERFSLILESASTNQTSMYLCASTFDPFGNEQFFGPGTRLTVL.

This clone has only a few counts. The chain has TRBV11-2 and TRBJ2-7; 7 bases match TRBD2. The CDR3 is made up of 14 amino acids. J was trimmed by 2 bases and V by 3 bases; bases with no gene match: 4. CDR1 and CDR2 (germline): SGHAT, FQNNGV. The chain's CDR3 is CASSFGSGAYEQYF. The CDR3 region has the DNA TGTGCCAGCAGCTTCGGGAGCGGGGCCTACGAGCAGTACTTC.

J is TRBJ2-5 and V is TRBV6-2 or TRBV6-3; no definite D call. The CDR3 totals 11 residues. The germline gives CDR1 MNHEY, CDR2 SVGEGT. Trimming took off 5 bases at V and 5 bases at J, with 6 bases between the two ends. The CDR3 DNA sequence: TGTGCCAGCAGTACTCGTGAGACCCAGTACTTC. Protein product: CASSTRETQYF.

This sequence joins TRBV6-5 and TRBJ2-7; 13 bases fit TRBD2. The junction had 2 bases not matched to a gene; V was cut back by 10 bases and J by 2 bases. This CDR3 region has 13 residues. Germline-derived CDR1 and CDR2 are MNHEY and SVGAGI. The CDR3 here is CATLAGGPYEQYF. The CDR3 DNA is TGTGCCACACTAGCGGGAGGGCCCTACGAGCAGTACTTC.

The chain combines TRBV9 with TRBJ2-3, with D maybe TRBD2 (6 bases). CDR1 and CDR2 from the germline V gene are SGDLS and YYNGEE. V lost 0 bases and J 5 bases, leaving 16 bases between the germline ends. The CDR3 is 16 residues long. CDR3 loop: CASSVASVSWGDTQYF. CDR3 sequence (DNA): TGTGCCAGCAGCGTAGCTAGCGTCTCCTGGGGAGATACGCAGTATTTT.

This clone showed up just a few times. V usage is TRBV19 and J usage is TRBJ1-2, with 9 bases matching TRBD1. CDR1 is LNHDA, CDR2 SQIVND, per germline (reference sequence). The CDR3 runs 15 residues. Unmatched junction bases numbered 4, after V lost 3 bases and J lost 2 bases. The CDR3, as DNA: TGTGCCAGTAGTATCGCCGGACAGGGGAACTATGGCTACACCTTC. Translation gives CASSIAGQGNYGYTF.

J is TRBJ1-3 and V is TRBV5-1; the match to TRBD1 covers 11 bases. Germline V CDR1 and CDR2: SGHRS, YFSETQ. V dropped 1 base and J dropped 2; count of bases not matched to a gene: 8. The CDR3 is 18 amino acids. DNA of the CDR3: TGCGCCAGCAGCTTGAATGTACCGGGACAGGGGGCTGGAAACACCATATATTTT. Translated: CASSLNVPGQGAGNTIYF.

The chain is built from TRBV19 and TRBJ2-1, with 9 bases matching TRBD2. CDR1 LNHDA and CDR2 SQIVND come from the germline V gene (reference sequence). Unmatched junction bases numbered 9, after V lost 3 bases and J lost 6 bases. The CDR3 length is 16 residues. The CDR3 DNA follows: TGTGCCAGTAGTATCCTTAGCGGGAGTATCGTCAATGAGCAGTTCTTC. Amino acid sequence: CASSILSGSIVNEQFF.

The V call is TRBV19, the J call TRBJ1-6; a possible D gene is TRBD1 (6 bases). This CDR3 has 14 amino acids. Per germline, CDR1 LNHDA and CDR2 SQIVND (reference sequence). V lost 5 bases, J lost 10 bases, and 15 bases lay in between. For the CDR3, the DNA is TGTGCCAGTAGTTCCCCGAGGGGGAGATCACCCCTCCACTTT. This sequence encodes CASSSPRGRSPLHF.

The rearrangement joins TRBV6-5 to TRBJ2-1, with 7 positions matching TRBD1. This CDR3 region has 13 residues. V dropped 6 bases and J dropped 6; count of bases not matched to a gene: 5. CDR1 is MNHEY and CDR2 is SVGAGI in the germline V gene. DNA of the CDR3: TGTGCCAGCAGCAAGGGACAGCTCAATGAGCAGTTCTTC. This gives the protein CASSKGQLNEQFF.

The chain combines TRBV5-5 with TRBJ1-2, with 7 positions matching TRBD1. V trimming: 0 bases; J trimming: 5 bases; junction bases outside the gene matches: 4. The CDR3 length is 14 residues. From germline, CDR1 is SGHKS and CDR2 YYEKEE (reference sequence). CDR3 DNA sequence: TGTGCCAGCAGCTTGGCAGGGACAGCTTATGGCTACACCTTC. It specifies CASSLAGTAYGYTF.

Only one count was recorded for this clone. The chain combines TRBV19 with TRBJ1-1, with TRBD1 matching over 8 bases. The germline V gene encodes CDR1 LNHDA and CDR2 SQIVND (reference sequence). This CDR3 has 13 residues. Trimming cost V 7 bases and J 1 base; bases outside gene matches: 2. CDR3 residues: CASNDRGNTEAFF. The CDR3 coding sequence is TGTGCCAGTAACGACAGGGGGAACACTGAAGCTTTCTTT.

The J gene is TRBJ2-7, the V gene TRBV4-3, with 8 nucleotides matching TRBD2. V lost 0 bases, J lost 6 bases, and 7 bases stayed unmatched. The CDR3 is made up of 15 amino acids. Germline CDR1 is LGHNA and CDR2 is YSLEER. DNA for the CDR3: TGCGCCAGCAGCCAAGAAGGAGCGGGAGTCTCCGAGCAGTACTTC. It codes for CASSQEGAGVSEQYF.

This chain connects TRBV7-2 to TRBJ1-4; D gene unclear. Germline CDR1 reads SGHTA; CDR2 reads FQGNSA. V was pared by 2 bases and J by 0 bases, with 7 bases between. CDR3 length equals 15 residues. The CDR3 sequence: CASSLRRATNEKLFF. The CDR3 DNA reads TGTGCCAGCAGCTTACGACGGGCAACTAATGAAAAACTGTTTTTT. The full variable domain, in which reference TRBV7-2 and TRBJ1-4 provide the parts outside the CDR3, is GAGVSQSPSNKVTEKGKDVELRCDPISGHTALYWYRQSLGQGLEFLIYFQGNSAPDKSGLPSDRFSAERTGGSVSTLTIQRTQQEDSAVYLCASSLRRATNEKLFFGSGTQLSVL.

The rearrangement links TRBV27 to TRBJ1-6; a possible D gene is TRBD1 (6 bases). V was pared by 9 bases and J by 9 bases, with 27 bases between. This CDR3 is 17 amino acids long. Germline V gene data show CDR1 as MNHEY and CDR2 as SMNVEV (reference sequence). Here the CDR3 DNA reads TGTGCCAGTTCATCCGGGACACTAAGCGGGAGTGGTTCACCCCTCCACTTT. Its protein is CASSSGTLSGSGSPLHF.